This T cell receptor beta chain is drawn from a study of blood T cell repertoires in COVID-19. At the level of the study: The cDNA or gDNA used as material had been derived from T cells, B-cell-depleted T cells, or PBMCs.

Study members were between about 18 and 100 years old and lived in roughly 24 US regions. In assigning cohorts, the study relied on participant-reported clinical history. Per germline, CDR1 SGHDT and CDR2 YYEEEE. This CDR3 region has 18 residues. Trimming at V came to 3 bases and at J to 6 bases, leaving 15 bases not matched to a gene. The protocol was immunoSEQ multiplex PCR, while the TCRdb copy is restricted to in-frame clones and leaves out a portion. The repertoire includes 400,000 to 450,000 clones, over 75% of them detected once, and more than 0.95% sits in the top ten. The rearrangement joins TRBV5-6 to TRBJ1-5; 10 nucleotides match TRBD1. Sequenced sample: PBMCs or T cells enriched from blood (not recorded which). This TCR came from a man under 40 who had recovered from COVID-19. CDR3 residues: CASSYGTGVRSIGQPQHF. CDR3 bases: TGTGCCAGCAGCTACGGGACAGGGGTACGTAGCATAGGTCAGCCCCAGCATTTT.